The clone carrying this TCR beta chain was seen ten or more times. Antigen specificity is unknown. Combining a sample-barcoded 5' primer with a J-beta primer mix, a second PCR ran for about 6 to 12 cycles. Using its own MiXCR run on the 5' RACE reads, TCRdb lists one record per CDR3 protein. The repertoire includes 550,000 to 800,000 distinct CDR3 sequences, around a fifth of them detected once, and roughly 3.4% sits in the top ten. The sample belongs to a study of blood T cells in healthy people across ages. General study points: Compared with aged donors, long-lived donors showed fewer expanded clones, suggesting selection.

CDR3 length: 13 residues. Trimming removed 8 bases from V and 3 bases from J, with 14 bases in between. Extraction yielded at least 6 micrograms of total RNA per sample. Sequencing was carried out using blood. The V and J genes are TRBV12-3 or TRBV12-4 and TRBJ2-7; D may be TRBD1 or TRBD2 (6 bases each). The sequence was obtained from a man aged 65 to 79 in good health. The CDR3 DNA follows: TGTGCCAGCTGCCCGGGGGCTCGCTACGAGCAGTACTTC. This gives the protein CASCPGARYEQYF.